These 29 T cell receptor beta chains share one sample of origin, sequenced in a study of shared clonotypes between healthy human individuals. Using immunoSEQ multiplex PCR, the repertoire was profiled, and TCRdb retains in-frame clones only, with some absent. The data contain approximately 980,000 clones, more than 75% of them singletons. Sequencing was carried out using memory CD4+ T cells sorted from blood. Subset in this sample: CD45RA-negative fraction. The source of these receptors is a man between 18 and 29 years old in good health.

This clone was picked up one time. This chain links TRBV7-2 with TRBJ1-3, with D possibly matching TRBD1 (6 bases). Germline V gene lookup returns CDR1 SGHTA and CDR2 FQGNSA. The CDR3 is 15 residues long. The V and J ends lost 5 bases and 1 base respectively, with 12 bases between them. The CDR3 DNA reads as TGTGCCAGCAGCGCAGGACAGCCTTCTGGAAACACCATATATTTT. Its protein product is CASSAGQPSGNTIYF.

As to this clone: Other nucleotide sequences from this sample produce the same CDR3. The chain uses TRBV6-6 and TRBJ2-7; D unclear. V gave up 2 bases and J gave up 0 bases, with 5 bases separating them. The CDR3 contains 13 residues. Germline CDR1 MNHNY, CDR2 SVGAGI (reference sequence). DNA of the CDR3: TGTGCCAGCAGTTACGGAGACTCCTACGAGCAGTACTTC. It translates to CASSYGDSYEQYF.

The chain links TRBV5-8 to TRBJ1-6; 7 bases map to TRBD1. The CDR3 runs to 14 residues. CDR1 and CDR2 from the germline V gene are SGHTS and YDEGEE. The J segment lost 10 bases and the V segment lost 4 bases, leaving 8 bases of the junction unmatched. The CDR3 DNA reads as TGTGCCAGCAGCCCCCGACAGGGAGGATCACCCCTCCACTTT. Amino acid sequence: CASSPRQGGSPLHF.

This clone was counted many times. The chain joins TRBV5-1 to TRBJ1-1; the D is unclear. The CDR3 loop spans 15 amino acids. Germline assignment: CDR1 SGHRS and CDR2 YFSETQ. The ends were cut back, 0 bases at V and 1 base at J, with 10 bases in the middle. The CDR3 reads CASSLANSPNTEAFF. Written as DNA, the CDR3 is TGCGCCAGCAGCTTGGCCAACAGCCCGAACACTGAAGCTTTCTTT.

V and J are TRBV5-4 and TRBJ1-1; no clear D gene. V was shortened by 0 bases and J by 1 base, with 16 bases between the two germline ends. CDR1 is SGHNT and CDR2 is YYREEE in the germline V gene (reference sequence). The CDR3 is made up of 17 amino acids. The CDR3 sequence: CASSLGQRLRRNTEAFF. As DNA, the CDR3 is TGTGCCAGCAGCTTGGGACAACGCCTACGGAGGAACACTGAAGCTTTCTTT.

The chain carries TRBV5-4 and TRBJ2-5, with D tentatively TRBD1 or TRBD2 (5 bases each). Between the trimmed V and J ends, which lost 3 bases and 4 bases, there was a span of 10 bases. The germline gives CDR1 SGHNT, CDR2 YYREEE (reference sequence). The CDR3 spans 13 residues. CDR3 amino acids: CASSSRGLETQYF. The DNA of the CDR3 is TGTGCCAGCAGCTCGAGGGGTCTAGAGACCCAGTACTTC.

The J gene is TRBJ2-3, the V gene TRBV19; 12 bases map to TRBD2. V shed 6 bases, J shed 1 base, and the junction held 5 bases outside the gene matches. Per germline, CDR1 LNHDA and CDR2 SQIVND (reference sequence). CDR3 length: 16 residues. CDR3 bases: TGTGCCAGTAGGAGACTAGCGGGGGCTGGCACAGATACGCAGTATTTT. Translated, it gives CASRRLAGAGTDTQYF.

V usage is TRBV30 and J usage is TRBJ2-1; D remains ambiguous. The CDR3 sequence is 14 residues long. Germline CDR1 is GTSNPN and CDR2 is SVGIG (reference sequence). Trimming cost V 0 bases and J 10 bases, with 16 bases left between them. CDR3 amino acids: CAWSVTGRMGEQFF. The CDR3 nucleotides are TGTGCCTGGAGTGTTACCGGAAGGATGGGCGAGCAGTTCTTC.

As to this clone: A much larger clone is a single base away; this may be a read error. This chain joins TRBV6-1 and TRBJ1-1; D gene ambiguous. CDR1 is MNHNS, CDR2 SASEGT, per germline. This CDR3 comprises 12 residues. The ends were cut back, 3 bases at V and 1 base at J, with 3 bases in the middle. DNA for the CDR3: TGTGCCAGCAGTGAGGCGAACACTGAAGCTTTCTTT. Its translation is CASSEANTEAFF.

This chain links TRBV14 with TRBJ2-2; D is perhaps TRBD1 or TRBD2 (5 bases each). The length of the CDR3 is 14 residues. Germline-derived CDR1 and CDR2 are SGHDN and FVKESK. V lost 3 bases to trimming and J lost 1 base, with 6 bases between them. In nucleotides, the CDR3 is TGTGCCAGCAGCCAGGGGGAGAACACCGGGGAGCTGTTTTTT. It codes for CASSQGENTGELFF.

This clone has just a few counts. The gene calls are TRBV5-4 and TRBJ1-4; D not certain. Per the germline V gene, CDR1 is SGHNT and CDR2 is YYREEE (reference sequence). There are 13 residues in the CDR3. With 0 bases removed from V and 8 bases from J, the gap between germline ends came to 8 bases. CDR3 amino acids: CASSLALGEKLFF. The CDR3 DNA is TGTGCCAGCAGCTTGGCCCTCGGGGAAAAACTGTTTTTT.

CDR3 sequence reads: CASSEKDRTNTGELFF. Written as DNA, the CDR3 is TGTGCCAGCAGTGAAAAAGACAGGACGAACACCGGGGAGCTGTTTTTT. The rearrangement uses TRBV6-1 and TRBJ2-2; TRBD1 might be the D (6 bases). This CDR3 comprises 16 residues. V dropped 2 bases and J dropped 0 bases, with 10 bases sitting between them. Per germline, CDR1 MNHNS and CDR2 SASEGT.

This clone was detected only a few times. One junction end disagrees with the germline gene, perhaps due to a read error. CDR3: CASSQDMTGPIIF. DNA for the CDR3: TGTGCCAGCAGCCAAGATATGACAGGGCCAATTATCTTT. The chain uses TRBV4-2 and TRBJ1-1; 7 positions agree with TRBD1. The V gene's germline CDR1 is LGHNA and CDR2 YNFKEQ. The CDR3 extends over 13 amino acids.

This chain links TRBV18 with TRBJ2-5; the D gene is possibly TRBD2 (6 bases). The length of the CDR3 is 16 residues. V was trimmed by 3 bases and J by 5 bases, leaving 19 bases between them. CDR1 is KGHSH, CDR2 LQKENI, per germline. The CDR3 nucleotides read TGTGCCAGCTCACCTACCTTTAGGAGGGATCGGGAGACCCAGTACTTC. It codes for CASSPTFRRDRETQYF.

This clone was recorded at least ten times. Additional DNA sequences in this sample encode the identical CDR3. The CDR3: CASSLGDRQPQHF. The CDR3 DNA reads as TGTGCCAGCAGTTTAGGGGATAGGCAGCCCCAGCATTTT. V and J are TRBV28 and TRBJ1-5; D is ambiguous. Looked up from germline, CDR1 is MDHEN and CDR2 is SYDVKM. This CDR3 spans 13 amino acids. V was trimmed by 2 bases and J by 7 bases, leaving 9 bases between them.

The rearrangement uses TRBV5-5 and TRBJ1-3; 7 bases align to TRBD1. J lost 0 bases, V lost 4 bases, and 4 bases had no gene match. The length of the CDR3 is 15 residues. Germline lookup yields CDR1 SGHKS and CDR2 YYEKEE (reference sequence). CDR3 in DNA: TGTGCCAGCAGCCAAGGACAGGTCTCTGGAAACACCATATATTTT. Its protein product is CASSQGQVSGNTIYF.

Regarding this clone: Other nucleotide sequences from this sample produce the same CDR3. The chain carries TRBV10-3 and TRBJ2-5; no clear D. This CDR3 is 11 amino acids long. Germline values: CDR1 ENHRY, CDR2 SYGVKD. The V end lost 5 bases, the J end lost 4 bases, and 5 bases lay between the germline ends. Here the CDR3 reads CAISQGETQYF. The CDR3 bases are TGTGCCATCAGTCAAGGAGAGACCCAGTACTTC.

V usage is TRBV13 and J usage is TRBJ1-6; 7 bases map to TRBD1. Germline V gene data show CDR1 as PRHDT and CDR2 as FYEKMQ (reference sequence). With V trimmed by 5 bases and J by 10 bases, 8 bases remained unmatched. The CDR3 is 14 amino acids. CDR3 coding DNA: TGTGCCAGCAGCCACCGACAGGGTCTGTCACCCCTCCACTTT. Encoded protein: CASSHRQGLSPLHF. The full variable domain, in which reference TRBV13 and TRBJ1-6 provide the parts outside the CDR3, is AAGVIQSPRHLIKEKRETATLKCYPIPRHDTVYWYQQGPGQDPQFLISFYEKMQSDKGSIPDRFSAQQFSDYHSELNMSSLELGDSALYFCASSHRQGLSPLHFGNGTRLTVT.

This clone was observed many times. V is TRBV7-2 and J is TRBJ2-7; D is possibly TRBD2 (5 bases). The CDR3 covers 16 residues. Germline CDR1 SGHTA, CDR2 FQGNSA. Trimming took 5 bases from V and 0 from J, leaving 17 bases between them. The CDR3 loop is CASSQPLSGFSYEQYF. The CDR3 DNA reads TGTGCCAGCAGCCAACCCCTAAGCGGCTTCTCCTACGAGCAGTACTTC.

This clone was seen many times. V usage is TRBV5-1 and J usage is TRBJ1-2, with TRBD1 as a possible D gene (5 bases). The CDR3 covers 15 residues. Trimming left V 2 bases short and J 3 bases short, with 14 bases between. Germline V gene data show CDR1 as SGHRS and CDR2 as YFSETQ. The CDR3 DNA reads TGCGCCAGCAGCTTCAGGCTGGGGGGAGACTATGGCTACACCTTC. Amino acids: CASSFRLGGDYGYTF. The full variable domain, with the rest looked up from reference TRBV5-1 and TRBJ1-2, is KAGVTQTPRYLIKTRGQQVTLSCSPISGHRSVSWYQQTPGQGLQFLFEYFSETQRNKGNFPGRFSGRQFSNSRSEMNVSTLELGDSALYLCASSFRLGGDYGYTFGSGTRLTVV.

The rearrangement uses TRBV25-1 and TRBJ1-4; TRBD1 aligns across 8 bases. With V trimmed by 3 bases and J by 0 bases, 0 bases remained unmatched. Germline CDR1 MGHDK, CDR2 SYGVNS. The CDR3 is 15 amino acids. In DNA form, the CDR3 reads TGTGCCAGCAGTGAGGACAGGGCAACTAATGAAAAACTGTTTTTT. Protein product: CASSEDRATNEKLFF.

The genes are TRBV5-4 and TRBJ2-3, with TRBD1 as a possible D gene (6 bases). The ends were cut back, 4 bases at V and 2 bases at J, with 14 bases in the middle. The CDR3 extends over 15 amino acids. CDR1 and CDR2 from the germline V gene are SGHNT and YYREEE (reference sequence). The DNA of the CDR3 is TGTGCCAGCAGCACCGACAGGTGGGCCACAGATACGCAGTATTTT. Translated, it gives CASSTDRWATDTQYF.

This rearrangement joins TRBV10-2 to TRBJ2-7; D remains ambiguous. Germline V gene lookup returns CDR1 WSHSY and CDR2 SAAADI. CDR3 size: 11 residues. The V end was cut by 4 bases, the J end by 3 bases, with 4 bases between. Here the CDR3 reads CASSGLYEQYF. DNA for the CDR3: TGCGCCAGCAGTGGCCTCTACGAGCAGTACTTC.

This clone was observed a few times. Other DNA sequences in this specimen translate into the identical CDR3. The CDR3 reads CASSESSRNQPQHF. The CDR3 DNA reads TGTGCCAGCAGTGAAAGTAGCCGCAATCAGCCCCAGCATTTT. This chain connects TRBV6-1 to TRBJ1-5; D is ambiguous. V was pared by 2 bases and J by 2 bases, with 7 bases between. The germline gives CDR1 MNHNS, CDR2 SASEGT. The CDR3 has 14 residues.

The CDR3 region has the DNA TGTGCCAGCTCACTGGGACTAGCGGGAGTCGGGAGCTCCTACAATGAGCAGTTCTTC. Amino acid sequence: CASSLGLAGVGSSYNEQFF. The rearrangement links TRBV18 to TRBJ2-1; TRBD2 matches at 14 bases. The CDR3 consists of 19 residues. Germline trimming cut 4 bases from V and 0 bases from J; bases unmatched to any gene: 8. Germline CDR1 reads KGHSH; CDR2 reads LQKENI.

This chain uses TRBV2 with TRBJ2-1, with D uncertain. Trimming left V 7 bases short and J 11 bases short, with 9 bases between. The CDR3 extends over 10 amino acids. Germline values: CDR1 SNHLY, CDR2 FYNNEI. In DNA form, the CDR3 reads TGTGCCAGCAAGGGTACCAAGCAGTTCTTC. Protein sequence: CASKGTKQFF. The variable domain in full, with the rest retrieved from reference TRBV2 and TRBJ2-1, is EPEVTQTPSHQVTQMGQEVILRCVPISNHLYFYWYRQILGQKVEFLVSFYNNEISEKSEIFDDQFSVERPDGSNFTLKIRSTKLEDSAMYFCASKGTKQFFGPGTRLTVL.

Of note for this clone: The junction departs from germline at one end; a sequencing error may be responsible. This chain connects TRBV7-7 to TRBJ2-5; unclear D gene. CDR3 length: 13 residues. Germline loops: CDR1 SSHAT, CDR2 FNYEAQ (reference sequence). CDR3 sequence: CASSQDLGETQYF. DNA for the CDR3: TGTGCTAGCAGCCAGGACCTGGGGGAGACCCAGTACTTC. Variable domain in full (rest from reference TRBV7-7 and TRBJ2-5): GAGVSQSPRYKVTKRGQDVTLRCDPISSHATLYWYQQALGQGPEFLTYFNYEAQPDKSGLPSDRFSAERPEGSISTLTIQRTEQRDSAMYRCASSQDLGETQYFGPGTRLLVL.

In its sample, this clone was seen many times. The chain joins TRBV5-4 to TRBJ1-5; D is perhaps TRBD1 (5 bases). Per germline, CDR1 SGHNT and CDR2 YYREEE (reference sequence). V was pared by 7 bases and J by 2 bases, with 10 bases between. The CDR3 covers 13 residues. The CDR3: CASARDRNQPQHF. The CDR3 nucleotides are TGTGCCAGCGCCCGGGACCGCAATCAGCCCCAGCATTTT.

DNA of the CDR3: TGTGCCAGCAGGAGAGCAGTCGGGGACGAGCAGTACTTC. This sequence encodes CASRRAVGDEQYF. The J gene is TRBJ2-7, the V gene TRBV6-1; tentative D call: TRBD2 (5 bases). Germline CDR1 MNHNS, CDR2 SASEGT. The CDR3 runs 13 residues. V gave up 6 bases and J gave up 5 bases, with 14 bases separating them.